The 20 T cell receptor beta chains given below trace back to one sample, sequenced in a study of T cell repertoires in cytomegalovirus infection. Via MiXCR, TCRdb re-called the reads, giving one row per CDR3 protein. The sample contains 340,000 or so distinct CDR3 sequences, more than 20% of which appear only once. Their antigen targets remain unknown. The source was cultured PBMCs, collected from culture after CMV antigen stimulation. The receptors shown here come from a human donor in good health (CMV status not recorded). Some clones in this sample may be carry-over from other donors' samples.

The V gene is TRBV28, the J gene TRBJ2-1; a weak D match, TRBD2 (5 bases). With 5 bases removed from V and 3 bases from J, the gap between germline ends came to 14 bases. CDR3 size: 15 residues. Per the germline V gene, CDR1 is MDHEN and CDR2 is SYDVKM. CDR3: CASSGKTGFYNEQFF. CDR3 coding DNA: TGTGCCAGCAGTGGAAAGACGGGATTCTACAATGAGCAGTTCTTC. The full variable domain, with the rest looked up from reference TRBV28 and TRBJ2-1, is DVKVTQSSRYLVKRTGEKVFLECVQDMDHENMFWYRQDPGLGLRLIYFSYDVKMKEKGDIPEGYSVSREKKERFSLILESASTNQTSMYLCASSGKTGFYNEQFFGPGTRLTVL.

This clonotype was detected a few times. The rearrangement joins TRBV7-9 to TRBJ2-7; D gene unclear. Trimming removed 1 base from V and 0 bases from J, with 10 bases in between. Germline CDR1 is SEHNR and CDR2 is FQNEAQ (reference sequence). The CDR3 is made up of 15 amino acids. Here the CDR3 reads CASSLVIGGSYEQYF. The CDR3 bases are TGTGCCAGCAGCTTAGTTATCGGCGGCTCCTACGAGCAGTACTTC.

The chain joins TRBV7-9 to TRBJ1-2, with a possible D match to TRBD1 (6 bases). This CDR3 spans 14 amino acids. CDR1 and CDR2 from the germline V gene are SEHNR and FQNEAQ (reference sequence). The V end lost 1 base, the J end lost 8 bases, and 14 bases lay between the germline ends. The CDR3: CASSLVVGGGGYTF. The CDR3, as DNA: TGTGCCAGCAGCTTAGTGGTGGGGGGCGGCGGCTACACCTTC.

This clonotype has a single count. One end of the junction fails to match germline, which may point to a read error. V is TRBV7-7 and J is TRBJ2-1; D ambiguous. CDR3 length: 17 amino acids. Germline loops: CDR1 SSHAT, CDR2 FNYEAQ (reference sequence). CDR3 sequence reads: CASSLKVVGSSYNEQFF. The DNA for the CDR3 is TGTGCTAGCAGCCTCAAGGTGGTGGGAAGCTCCTACAATGAGCAGTTCTTC.

This clonotype was seen repeatedly, ten times or more. The CDR3 region is CSARDRRKNTEAFF. The CDR3 DNA reads as TGCAGTGCTAGAGATCGTCGGAAGAACACTGAAGCTTTCTTT. V is TRBV20-1 and J is TRBJ1-1; D is unclear. Germline V CDR1 and CDR2: DFQATT, SNEGSKA (reference sequence). V lost 0 bases and J lost 1, with 9 bases in between. This CDR3 is built from 14 residues.

The genes are TRBV11-3 and TRBJ1-2; the D gene is possibly TRBD1 (6 bases). CDR3 size: 15 residues. Germline loops: CDR1 SGHNT, CDR2 YENEEA. V was pared by 3 bases and J by 0 bases, with 11 bases between. CDR3: CASSFETGANYGYTF. CDR3 sequence (DNA): TGTGCCAGCAGCTTTGAGACAGGAGCTAACTATGGCTACACCTTC.

This clonotype appeared a few times. The rearrangement joins TRBV7-2 to TRBJ2-7; 9 bases are a match to TRBD2. J lost 4 bases, V lost 2 bases, and 12 bases had no gene match. Germline CDR1 reads SGHTA; CDR2 reads FQGNSA. The CDR3 consists of 17 residues. CDR3: CASSLFVSGSKNYEQYF. Written as DNA, the CDR3 is TGTGCCAGCAGCTTATTTGTTAGCGGGAGTAAAAATTACGAGCAGTACTTC.

The chain combines TRBV20-1 with TRBJ2-1; 12 positions match TRBD2. V gave up 5 bases and J gave up 8 bases; unmatched junction bases: 4. This CDR3 has 13 residues. Germline lookup yields CDR1 DFQATT and CDR2 SNEGSKA (reference sequence). DNA of the CDR3: TGCAGTGCTCCGACTAGCGGGAGATATGAGCAGTTCTTC. This codes for CSAPTSGRYEQFF.

J is TRBJ2-1 and V is TRBV2; no reliable D call. The germline V and J ends were trimmed by 6 bases and 9 bases, with 18 bases remaining between them. Per the germline V gene, CDR1 is SNHLY and CDR2 is FYNNEI. This CDR3 is 14 amino acids long. CDR3 sequence reads: CASRSVPVSGEQFF. CDR3 bases: TGTGCCAGCAGGAGTGTACCGGTCTCGGGTGAGCAGTTCTTC.

This clonotype came up a few times. The chain uses TRBV6-2 or TRBV6-3 and TRBJ2-1, with 8 positions matching TRBD2. V dropped 5 bases and J dropped 10; count of bases not matched to a gene: 10. Looked up from germline, CDR1 is MNHEY and CDR2 is SVGEGT. CDR3 size: 14 residues. The CDR3 sequence is CASSPSGPHTEQFF. CDR3 nucleotides: TGTGCCAGCAGTCCTAGCGGGCCCCACACCGAGCAGTTCTTC.

Concerning this clonotype: One end of the junction fails to match germline, which may point to a read error. The rearrangement links TRBV11-3 to TRBJ2-3, with TRBD2 identical over 7 bases. Germline V gene data show CDR1 as SGHNT and CDR2 as YENEEA. The CDR3 totals 13 residues. In nucleotides, the CDR3 is TGTGCCAGCAGCTTAGCTCGGGACTATGAGAAAAGTTTT. Its translation: CASSLARDYEKSF.

The chain links TRBV7-2 to TRBJ1-1; weak D call: TRBD1 (5 bases). There are 14 residues in the CDR3. The germline V gene encodes CDR1 SGHTA and CDR2 FQGNSA. Deletions cut 8 bases from V and 4 bases from J, with 17 bases between. The CDR3, as DNA: TGTGCCAGCCTACTGCGCGAGGGGTTCACTGAAGCTTTCTTT. It yields the protein CASLLREGFTEAFF.

In its sample, this clonotype was seen many times. The chain combines TRBV7-2 with TRBJ2-2, with 7 bases lining up with TRBD2. V trimming: 2 bases; J trimming: 1 base; junction bases outside the gene matches: 10. The germline CDR1 and CDR2 sequences are SGHTA and FQGNSA. CDR3 length: 18 residues. CDR3 sequence: CASSLFPGGLGNTGELFF. The CDR3 DNA is TGTGCCAGCAGCTTATTCCCGGGGGGTTTGGGGAACACCGGGGAGCTGTTTTTT.

The chain employs TRBV6-8 and TRBJ2-5; perhaps TRBD2 as D (6 bases). Germline assignment: CDR1 MNHGY and CDR2 SAAAGT. V lost 4 bases, J lost 2 bases, and 20 bases lay in between. The CDR3 is made up of 17 amino acids. The CDR3 sequence: CASSFSRDSYGQETQYF. For the CDR3, the DNA is TGTGCCAGCAGTTTTTCCCGGGACTCATATGGGCAAGAGACCCAGTACTTC.

The table lists this clonotype with many counts. The genes are TRBV5-1 and TRBJ2-5; 7 bases line up with TRBD1. CDR3 length: 14 amino acids. V lost 1 base, J lost 4 bases, and 4 bases stayed unmatched. In germline, CDR1 is SGHRS, CDR2 YFSETQ. The CDR3 sequence is CASSLWNRGETQYF. DNA of the CDR3: TGCGCCAGCAGCTTGTGGAACAGGGGAGAGACCCAGTACTTC.

A few counts support this clonotype. The chain couples TRBV20-1 to TRBJ2-7, with TRBD2 as a possible D gene (6 bases). This CDR3 is 14 amino acids long. Trimming left V 3 bases short and J 6 bases short, with 18 bases between. The V gene's germline CDR1 is DFQATT and CDR2 SNEGSKA (reference sequence). CDR3 sequence (DNA): TGCAGTGCTAGGGGGGGATTTACAGGCCGCGAGCAGTACGTC. Amino acids: CSARGGFTGREQYV.

This clonotype has a count of ten or more. The CDR3 DNA reads as TGTGCCAGCAGCTTTAGTCGACTTAAGACCGGGGAGCTGTTTTTT. Translated: CASSFSRLKTGELFF. This sequence joins TRBV7-6 and TRBJ2-2; no reliable D call. This CDR3 is built from 15 residues. Germline V gives CDR1 SGHVS, CDR2 FNYEAQ. Trimming took off 3 bases at V and 5 bases at J, with 13 bases between the two ends.

This clonotype has ten or more counts. The chain carries TRBV7-2 and TRBJ2-5, with 7 bases identical to TRBD2. With V trimmed by 1 base and J by 7 bases, 15 bases remained unmatched. CDR1 SGHTA and CDR2 FQGNSA come from the germline V gene. There are 17 residues in the CDR3. CDR3 coding DNA: TGTGCCAGCAGCTTAGTGGGCGGGAGCTTTGGAGGAGGGACCCAGTACTTC. Translating gives CASSLVGGSFGGGTQYF.

This rearrangement joins TRBV19 to TRBJ2-5; D is perhaps TRBD1 or TRBD2 (6 bases each). Per the germline V gene, CDR1 is LNHDA and CDR2 is SQIVND (reference sequence). The CDR3 totals 13 residues. The V end was cut by 8 bases, the J end by 5 bases, with 15 bases between. CDR3 amino acids: CASSSQGRETQYF. The CDR3 DNA is TGTGCCAGTTCTAGCCAGGGGAGGGAGACCCAGTACTTC.

The chain combines TRBV7-2 with TRBJ2-2; 12 bases match TRBD2. Trimming removed 6 bases from V and 6 bases from J; junction bases left unmatched: 8. CDR1 and CDR2 from the germline V gene are SGHTA and FQGNSA. The CDR3 is 16 residues long. The CDR3, as DNA: TGTGCCAGCAGGGGATGGACTAGCGGGACATCCGGGGAGCTGTTTTTT. Translation: CASRGWTSGTSGELFF.